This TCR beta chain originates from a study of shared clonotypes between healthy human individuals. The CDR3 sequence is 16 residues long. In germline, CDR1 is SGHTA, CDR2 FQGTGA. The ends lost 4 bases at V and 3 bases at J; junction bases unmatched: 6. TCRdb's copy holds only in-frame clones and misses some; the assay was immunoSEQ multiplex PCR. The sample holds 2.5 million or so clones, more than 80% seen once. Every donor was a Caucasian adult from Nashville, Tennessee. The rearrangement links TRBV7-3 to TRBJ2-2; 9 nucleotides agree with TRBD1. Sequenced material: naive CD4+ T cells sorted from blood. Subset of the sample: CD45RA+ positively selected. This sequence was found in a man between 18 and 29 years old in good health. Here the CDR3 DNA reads TGTGCCAGCAGCTGGGCTGGGACAGGGTACACCGGGGAGCTGTTTTTT. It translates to CASSWAGTGYTGELFF.